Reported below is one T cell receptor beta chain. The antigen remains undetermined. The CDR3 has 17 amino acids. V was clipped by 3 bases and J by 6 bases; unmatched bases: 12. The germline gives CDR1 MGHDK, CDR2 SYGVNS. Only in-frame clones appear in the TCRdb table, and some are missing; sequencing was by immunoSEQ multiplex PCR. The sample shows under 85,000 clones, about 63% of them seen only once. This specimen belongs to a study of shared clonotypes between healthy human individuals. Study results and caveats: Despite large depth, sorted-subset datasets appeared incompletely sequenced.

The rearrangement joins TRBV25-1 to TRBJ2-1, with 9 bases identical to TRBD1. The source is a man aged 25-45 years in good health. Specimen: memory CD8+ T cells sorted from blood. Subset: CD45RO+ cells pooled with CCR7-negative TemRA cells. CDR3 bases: TGTGCCAGCAGTGACCTCCCGGACAGGGGAAGGCCCAATGAGCAGTTCTTC. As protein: CASSDLPDRGRPNEQFF.